This T cell receptor (beta chain) was captured in a study of CD8 T cells in ankylosing spondylitis. TCRdb reprocessed the 5' RACE reads with MiXCR, giving one entry per CDR3 protein. Seen here are about 350,000 distinct CDR3 sequences, approximately 22% observed once, and the top ten hold around 13%. This TCR derives from a male donor with ankylosing spondylitis or in good health (not recorded which). The sequenced sample consisted of blood, either unsorted or a sorted T cell fraction (not recorded which).

CDR3 loop: CASSLPHSNEQFF. CDR3 in DNA: TGTGCCAGCAGCTTGCCCCACAGCAATGAGCAGTTCTTC. V and J are TRBV5-4 and TRBJ2-1, with unresolved D. Germline V gene data show CDR1 as SGHNT and CDR2 as YYREEE (reference sequence). The CDR3 has 13 residues. V was trimmed by 1 base and J by 6 bases, leaving 8 bases between them.